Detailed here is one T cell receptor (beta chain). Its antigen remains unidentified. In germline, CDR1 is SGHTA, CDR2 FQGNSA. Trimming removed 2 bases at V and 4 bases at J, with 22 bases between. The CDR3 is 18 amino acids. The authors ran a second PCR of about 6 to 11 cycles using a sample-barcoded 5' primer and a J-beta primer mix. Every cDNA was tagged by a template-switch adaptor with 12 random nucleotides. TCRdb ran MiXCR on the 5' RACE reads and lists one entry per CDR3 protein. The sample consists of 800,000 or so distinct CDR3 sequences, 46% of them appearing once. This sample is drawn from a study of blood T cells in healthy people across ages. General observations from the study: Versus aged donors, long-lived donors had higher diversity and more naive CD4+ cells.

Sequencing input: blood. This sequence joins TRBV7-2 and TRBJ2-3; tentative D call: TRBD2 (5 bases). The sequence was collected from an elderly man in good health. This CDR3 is CASSLFYRGRLGADTQYF. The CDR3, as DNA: TGTGCCAGCAGCTTATTTTACCGGGGTCGTTTAGGCGCAGATACGCAGTATTTT. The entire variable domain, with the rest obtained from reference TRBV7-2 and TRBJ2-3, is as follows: GAGVSQSPSNKVTEKGKDVELRCDPISGHTALYWYRQSLGQGLEFLIYFQGNSAPDKSGLPSDRFSAERTGGSVSTLTIQRTQQEDSAVYLCASSLFYRGRLGADTQYFGPGTRLTVL.